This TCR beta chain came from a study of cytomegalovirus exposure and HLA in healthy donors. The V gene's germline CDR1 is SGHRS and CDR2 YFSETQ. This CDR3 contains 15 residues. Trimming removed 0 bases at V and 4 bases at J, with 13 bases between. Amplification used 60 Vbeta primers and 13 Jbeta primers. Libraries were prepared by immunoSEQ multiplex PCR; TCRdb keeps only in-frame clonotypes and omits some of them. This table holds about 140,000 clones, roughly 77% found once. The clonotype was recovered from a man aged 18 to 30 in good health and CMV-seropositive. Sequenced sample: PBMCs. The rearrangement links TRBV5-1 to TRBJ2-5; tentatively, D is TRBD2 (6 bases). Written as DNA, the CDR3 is TGCGCCAGCAGCTTGGTTGCGGGGCGAGTAGAGACCCAGTACTTC. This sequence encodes CASSLVAGRVETQYF.